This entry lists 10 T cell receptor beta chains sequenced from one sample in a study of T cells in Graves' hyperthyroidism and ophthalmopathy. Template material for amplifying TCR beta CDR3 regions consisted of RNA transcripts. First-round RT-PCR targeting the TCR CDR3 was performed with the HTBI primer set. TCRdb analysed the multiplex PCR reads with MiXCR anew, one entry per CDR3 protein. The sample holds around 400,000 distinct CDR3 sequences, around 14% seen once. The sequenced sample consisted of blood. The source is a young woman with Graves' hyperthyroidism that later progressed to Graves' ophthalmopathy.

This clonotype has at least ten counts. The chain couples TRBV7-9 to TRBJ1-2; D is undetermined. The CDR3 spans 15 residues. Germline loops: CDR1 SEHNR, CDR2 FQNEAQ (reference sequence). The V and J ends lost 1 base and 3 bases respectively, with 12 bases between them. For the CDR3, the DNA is TGTGCCAGCAGCTTAGATCCGGGTCGGCACTATGGCTACACCTTC. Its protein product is CASSLDPGRHYGYTF. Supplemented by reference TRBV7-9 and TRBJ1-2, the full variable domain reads DTGVSQNPRHKITKRGQNVTFRCDPISEHNRLYWYRQTLGQGPEFLTYFQNEAQLEKSRLLSDRFSAERPKGSFSTLEIQRTEQGDSAMYLCASSLDPGRHYGYTFGSGTRLTVV.

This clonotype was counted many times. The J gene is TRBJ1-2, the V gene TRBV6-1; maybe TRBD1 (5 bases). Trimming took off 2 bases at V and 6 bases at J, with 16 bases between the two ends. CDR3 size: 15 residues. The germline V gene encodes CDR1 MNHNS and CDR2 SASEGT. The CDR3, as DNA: TGTGCCAGCAGTGAACTCGGGAGGGGATTCGATGGCTACACCTTC. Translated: CASSELGRGFDGYTF.

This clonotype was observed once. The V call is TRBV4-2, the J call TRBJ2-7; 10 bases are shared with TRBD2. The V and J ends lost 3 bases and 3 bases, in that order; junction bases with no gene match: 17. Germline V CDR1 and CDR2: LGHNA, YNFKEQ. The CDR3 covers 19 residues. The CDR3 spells CASSQPSLAGQSGGYEQYF. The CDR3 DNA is TGTGCCAGCAGCCAGCCTTCACTAGCGGGACAGTCTGGGGGCTACGAGCAGTACTTC.

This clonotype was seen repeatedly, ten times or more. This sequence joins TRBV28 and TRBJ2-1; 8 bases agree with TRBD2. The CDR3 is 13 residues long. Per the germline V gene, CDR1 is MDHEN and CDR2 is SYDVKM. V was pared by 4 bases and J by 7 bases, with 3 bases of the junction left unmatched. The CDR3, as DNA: TGTGCCAGCAGTTCGGGGACTAGGAATGAGCAGTTCTTC. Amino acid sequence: CASSSGTRNEQFF.

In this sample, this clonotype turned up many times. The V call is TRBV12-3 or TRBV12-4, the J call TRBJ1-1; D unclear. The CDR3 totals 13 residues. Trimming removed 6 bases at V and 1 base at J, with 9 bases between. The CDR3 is CASSSSPNTEAFF. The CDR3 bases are TGTGCCAGCAGCTCCAGCCCGAACACTGAAGCTTTCTTT.

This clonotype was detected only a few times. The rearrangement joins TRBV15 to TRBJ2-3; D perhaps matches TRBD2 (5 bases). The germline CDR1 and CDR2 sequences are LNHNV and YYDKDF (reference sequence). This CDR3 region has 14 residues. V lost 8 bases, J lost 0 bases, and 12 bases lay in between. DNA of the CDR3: TGTGCCACCCGTAAGCGGTCTAGCACAGATACGCAGTATTTT. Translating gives CATRKRSSTDTQYF.

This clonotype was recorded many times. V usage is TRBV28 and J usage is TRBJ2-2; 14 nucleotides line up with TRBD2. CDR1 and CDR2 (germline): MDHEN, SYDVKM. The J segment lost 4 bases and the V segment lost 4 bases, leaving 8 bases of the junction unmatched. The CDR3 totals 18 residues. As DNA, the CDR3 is TGTGCCAGCAGTTCCCGGGGACTAGCGGGAGCCGGCACCGGGGAGCTGTTTTTT. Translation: CASSSRGLAGAGTGELFF. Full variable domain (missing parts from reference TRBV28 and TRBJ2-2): DVKVTQSSRYLVKRTGEKVFLECVQDMDHENMFWYRQDPGLGLRLIYFSYDVKMKEKGDIPEGYSVSREKKERFSLILESASTNQTSMYLCASSSRGLAGAGTGELFFGEGSRLTVL.

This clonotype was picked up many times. CDR3 region: CASSGAEAFF. CDR3 sequence (DNA): TGTGCCAGCAGTGGAGCTGAAGCTTTCTTT. The chain links TRBV2 to TRBJ1-1; D is ambiguous. There are 10 residues in the CDR3. V was pared by 4 bases and J by 6 bases, with 3 bases between. Germline values: CDR1 SNHLY, CDR2 FYNNEI.

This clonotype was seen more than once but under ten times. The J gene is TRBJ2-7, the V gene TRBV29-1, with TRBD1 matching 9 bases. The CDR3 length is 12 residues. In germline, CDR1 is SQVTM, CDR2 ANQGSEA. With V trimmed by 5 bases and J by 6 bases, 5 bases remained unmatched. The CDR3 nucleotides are TGCAGCGTTCACAGGGGGCACGGCGAGCAGTACTTC. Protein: CSVHRGHGEQYF.

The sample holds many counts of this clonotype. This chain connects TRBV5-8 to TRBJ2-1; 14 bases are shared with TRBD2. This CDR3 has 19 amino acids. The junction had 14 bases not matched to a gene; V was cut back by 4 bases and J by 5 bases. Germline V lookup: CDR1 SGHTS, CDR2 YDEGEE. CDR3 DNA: TGTGCCAGCAGCGCCGGGACTAGCGGGAGACCCAGACCGGACAATGAGCAGTTCTTC. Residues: CASSAGTSGRPRPDNEQFF.